Below, 10 T cell receptor beta chains from the same sample are listed, as sequenced in a study of T cell repertoires in aging, cancer and after chemotherapy. Rearranged V-D-J TRB sequences were amplified with a mixed TRB-A/B primer pool. TCRdb called the multiplex PCR reads again in MiXCR, with one record for every CDR3 protein. The repertoire holds 4,900 or so distinct CDR3 sequences, with over 30% as singletons. Peripheral blood genomic DNA, not sorted cells or RNA, was the template. The material sequenced was blood. The origin of the receptors is a human donor with a blood cancer.

This clonotype was counted only a few times. The genes are TRBV29-1 and TRBJ2-2; 9 bases match TRBD2. The J segment lost 5 bases and the V segment lost 1 base, leaving 2 bases of the junction unmatched. CDR1 and CDR2 from the germline V gene are SQVTM and ANQGSEA. The CDR3 totals 14 residues. The CDR3 is CSVEVSGGTGELFF. The CDR3, as DNA: TGCAGCGTTGAAGTGAGCGGGGGGACCGGGGAGCTGTTTTTT.

This clonotype was counted between two and nine times. This sequence joins TRBV6-1 and TRBJ2-7; D is uncertain. The CDR3 covers 13 residues. The germline CDR1 and CDR2 sequences are MNHNS and SASEGT. Trimming took 4 bases from V and 6 from J, leaving 13 bases between them. DNA for the CDR3: TGTGCCAGCAGTGGGGCCCCGGGCCGCGAGCAGTACTTC. It translates to CASSGAPGREQYF.

The chain carries TRBV6-1 and TRBJ2-2, with 13 positions matching TRBD2. The V gene end was trimmed by 4 bases and the J gene end by 0 bases; junction bases not matched to a gene: 5. This CDR3 is built from 18 residues. Germline V gene data show CDR1 as MNHNS and CDR2 as SASEGT. CDR3 nucleotides: TGTGCCAGCAGTGCCAGACTAGCGGGGGGTACGAACACCGGGGAGCTGTTTTTT. It codes for CASSARLAGGTNTGELFF.

This rearrangement joins TRBV20-1 to TRBJ2-1; 8 nucleotides agree with TRBD2. The germline CDR1 and CDR2 sequences are DFQATT and SNEGSKA (reference sequence). V lost 5 bases, J lost 1 base, and 4 bases stayed unmatched. This CDR3 has 14 amino acids. DNA of the CDR3: TGCAGTGCTCACGGGGGGGCGTCCTACAATGAGCAGTTCTTC. It yields the protein CSAHGGASYNEQFF.

The rearrangement joins TRBV20-1 to TRBJ2-3, with 15 bases that match TRBD2. CDR3 length: 16 residues. V lost 5 bases to trimming and J lost 3 bases; unmatched junction nucleotides: 6. Germline CDR1 and CDR2: DFQATT and SNEGSKA (reference sequence). CDR3 residues: CSAQGTSGGRTDTQYF. CDR3 nucleotides: TGCAGTGCTCAGGGGACTAGCGGGGGGAGGACAGATACGCAGTATTTT.

This clonotype has more than one count but fewer than ten. The chain employs TRBV6-1 and TRBJ1-4; 9 nucleotides align to TRBD1. V was pared by 7 bases and J by 5 bases, with 5 bases of the junction left unmatched. Per germline, CDR1 MNHNS and CDR2 SASEGT. The CDR3 spans 14 residues. Written as DNA, the CDR3 is TGTGCCAGCACATTTGGGACAGGGAATGAAAAACTGTTTTTT. Protein product: CASTFGTGNEKLFF.

The chain has TRBV6-5 and TRBJ2-7; no definite D call. The germline gives CDR1 MNHEY, CDR2 SVGAGI. The CDR3 consists of 15 residues. With 0 bases removed from V and 4 bases from J, the gap between germline ends came to 13 bases. Here the CDR3 reads CASSYSSNSLYEQYV. CDR3 bases: TGTGCCAGCAGTTACTCGTCAAACAGCCTTTACGAGCAGTACGTC.

The table lists this clonotype with a few counts. The V and J genes are TRBV20-1 and TRBJ2-7; 8 bases are a match to TRBD1. Germline assignment: CDR1 DFQATT and CDR2 SNEGSKA (reference sequence). The CDR3 is 15 amino acids. The V gene end was trimmed by 0 bases and the J gene end by 3 bases; junction bases not matched to a gene: 7. CDR3 bases: TGCAGTGCTAGAGATTTAACAGGGGGTAACTACGAGCAGTACTTC. Translation: CSARDLTGGNYEQYF.

Remarks on this clonotype: The junction shows a germline mismatch at one end, possibly a read error. This chain joins TRBV6-1 and TRBJ1-6; the D gene is possibly TRBD1 (5 bases). The CDR3 loop spans 16 amino acids. Germline CDR1 is MNHNS and CDR2 is SASEGT. In nucleotides, the CDR3 is TGTGCCATCAGTGAGTCAGTTAGGGGCGCGGGTTCACCCCTCCACTTT. This codes for CAISESVRGAGSPLHF.

This clonotype was seen only a few times. The chain recombines TRBV19 with TRBJ1-5; 7 nucleotides agree with TRBD1. The CDR3 runs to 14 residues. CDR1 and CDR2 (germline): LNHDA, SQIVND (reference sequence). Germline trimming cut 5 bases from V and 1 base from J; bases unmatched to any gene: 2. CDR3 nucleotides: TGTGCCAGTAGTTCACAGGGGAGCAATCAGCCCCAGCATTTT. Translation: CASSSQGSNQPQHF.